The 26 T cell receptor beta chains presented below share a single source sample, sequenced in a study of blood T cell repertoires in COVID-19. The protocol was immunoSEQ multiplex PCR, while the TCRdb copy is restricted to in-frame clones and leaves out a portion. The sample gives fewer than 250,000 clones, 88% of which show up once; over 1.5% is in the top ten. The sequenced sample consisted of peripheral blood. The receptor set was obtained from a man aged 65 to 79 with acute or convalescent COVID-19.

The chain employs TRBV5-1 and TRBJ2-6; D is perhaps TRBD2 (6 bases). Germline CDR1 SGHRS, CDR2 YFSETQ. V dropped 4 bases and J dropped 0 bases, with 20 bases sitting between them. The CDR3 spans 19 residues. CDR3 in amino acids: CASSLSLGGFRSGANVLTF. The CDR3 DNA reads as TGCGCCAGCAGCCTGAGTCTGGGAGGCTTTCGCTCTGGGGCCAACGTCCTGACTTTC.

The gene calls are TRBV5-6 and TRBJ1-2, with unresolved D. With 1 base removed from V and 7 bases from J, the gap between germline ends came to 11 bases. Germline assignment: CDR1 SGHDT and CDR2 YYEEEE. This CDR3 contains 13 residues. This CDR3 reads CASSLISVIGYTF. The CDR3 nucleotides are TGTGCCAGCAGCTTGATATCGGTAATTGGCTACACCTTC. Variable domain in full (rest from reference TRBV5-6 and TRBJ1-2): DAGVTQSPTHLIKTRGQQVTLRCSPKSGHDTVSWYQQALGQGPQFIFQYYEEEERQRGNFPDRFSGHQFPNYSSELNVNALLLGDSALYLCASSLISVIGYTFGSGTRLTVV.

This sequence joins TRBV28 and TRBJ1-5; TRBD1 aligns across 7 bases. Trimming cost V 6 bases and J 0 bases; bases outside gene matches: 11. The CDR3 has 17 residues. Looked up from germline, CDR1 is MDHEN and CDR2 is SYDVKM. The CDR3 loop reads CASRYLGTDYSNQPQHF. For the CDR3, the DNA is TGTGCCAGCAGATACTTAGGGACAGATTATAGCAATCAGCCCCAGCATTTT.

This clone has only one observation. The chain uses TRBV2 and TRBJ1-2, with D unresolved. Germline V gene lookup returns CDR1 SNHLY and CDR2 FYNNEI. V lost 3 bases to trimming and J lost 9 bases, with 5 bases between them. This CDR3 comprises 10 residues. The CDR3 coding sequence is TGTGCCAGCAGTGAGTACAGCTACACCTTC. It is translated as CASSEYSYTF.

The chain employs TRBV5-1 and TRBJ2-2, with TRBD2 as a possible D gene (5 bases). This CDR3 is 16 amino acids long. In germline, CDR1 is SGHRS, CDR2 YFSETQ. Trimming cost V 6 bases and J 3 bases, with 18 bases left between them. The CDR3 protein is CASTPMGRVDTGELFF. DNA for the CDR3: TGCGCCAGCACCCCTATGGGGAGAGTCGACACCGGGGAGCTGTTTTTT.

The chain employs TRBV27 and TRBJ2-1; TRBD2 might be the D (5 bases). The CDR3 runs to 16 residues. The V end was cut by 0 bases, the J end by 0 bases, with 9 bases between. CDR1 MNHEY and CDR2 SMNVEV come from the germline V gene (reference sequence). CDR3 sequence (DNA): TGTGCCAGCAGTTTATCTGGACTGTCCTCCTACAATGAGCAGTTCTTC. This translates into CASSLSGLSSYNEQFF.

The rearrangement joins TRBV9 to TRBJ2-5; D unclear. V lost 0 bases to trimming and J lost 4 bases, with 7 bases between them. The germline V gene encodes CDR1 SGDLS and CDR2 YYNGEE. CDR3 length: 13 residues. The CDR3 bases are TGTGCCAGCAGCGTAGTGTCAGGAGAGACCCAGTACTTC. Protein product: CASSVVSGETQYF.

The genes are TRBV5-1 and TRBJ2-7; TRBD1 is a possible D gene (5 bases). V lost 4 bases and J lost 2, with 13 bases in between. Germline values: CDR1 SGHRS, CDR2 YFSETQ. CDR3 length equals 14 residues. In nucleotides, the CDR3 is TGCGCCAGCAGCCAATTGGACAAGGCCTACGAGCAGTACTTC. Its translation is CASSQLDKAYEQYF.

In nucleotides, the CDR3 is TGTGCCAGCTCGTTTACTACTAGCGGGAGATTTTCGGGCAATGAGCAGTTCTTC. This codes for CASSFTTSGRFSGNEQFF. This chain links TRBV18 with TRBJ2-1; 11 nucleotides align to TRBD2. Trimming cost V 6 bases and J 6 bases; bases outside gene matches: 16. The CDR3 runs to 18 residues. Germline lookup yields CDR1 KGHSH and CDR2 LQKENI.

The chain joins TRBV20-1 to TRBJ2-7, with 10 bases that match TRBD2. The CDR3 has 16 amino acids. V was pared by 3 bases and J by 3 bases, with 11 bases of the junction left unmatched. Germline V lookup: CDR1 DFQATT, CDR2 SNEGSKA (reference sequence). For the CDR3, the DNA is TGCAGTGCTAGTAATGTGGGAGGGACTAGCGACTACGAGCAGTACTTC. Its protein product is CSASNVGGTSDYEQYF.

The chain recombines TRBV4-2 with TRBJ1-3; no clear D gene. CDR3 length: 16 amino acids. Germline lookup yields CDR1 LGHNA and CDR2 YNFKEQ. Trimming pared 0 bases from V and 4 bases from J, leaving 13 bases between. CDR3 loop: CASSQEYTASGNTIYF. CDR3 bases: TGTGCCAGCAGCCAAGAGTATACAGCCTCAGGAAACACCATATATTTT.

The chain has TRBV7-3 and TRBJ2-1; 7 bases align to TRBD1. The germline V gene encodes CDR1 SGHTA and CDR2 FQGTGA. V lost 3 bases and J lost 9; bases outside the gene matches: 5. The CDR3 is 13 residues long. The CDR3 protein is CASSFNRGSEQFF. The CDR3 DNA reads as TGTGCCAGCAGCTTCAACAGGGGAAGTGAGCAGTTCTTC.

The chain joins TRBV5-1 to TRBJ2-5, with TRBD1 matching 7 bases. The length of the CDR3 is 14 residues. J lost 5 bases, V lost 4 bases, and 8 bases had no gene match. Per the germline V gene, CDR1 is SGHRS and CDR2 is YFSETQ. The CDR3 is CASSQGQFGETQYF. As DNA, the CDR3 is TGCGCCAGCAGCCAGGGACAGTTCGGGGAGACCCAGTACTTC.

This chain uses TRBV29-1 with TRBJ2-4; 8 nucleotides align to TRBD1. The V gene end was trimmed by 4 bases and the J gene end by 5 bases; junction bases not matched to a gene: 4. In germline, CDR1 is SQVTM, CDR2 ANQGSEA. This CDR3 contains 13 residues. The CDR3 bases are TGCAGCGTTGCTAGGGACAGGCAAAACATTCAGTACTTC. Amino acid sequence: CSVARDRQNIQYF. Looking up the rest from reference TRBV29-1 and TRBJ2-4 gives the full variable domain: SAVISQKPSRDICQRGTSLTIQCQVDSQVTMMFWYRQQPGQSLTLIATANQGSEATYESGFVIDKFPISRPNLTFSTLTVSNMSPEDSSIYLCSVARDRQNIQYFGAGTRLSVL.

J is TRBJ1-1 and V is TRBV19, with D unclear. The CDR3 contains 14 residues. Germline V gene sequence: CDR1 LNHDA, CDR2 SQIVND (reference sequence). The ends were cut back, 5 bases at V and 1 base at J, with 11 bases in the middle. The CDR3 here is CASSGHRTNTEAFF. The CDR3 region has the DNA TGTGCCAGTAGTGGGCATAGAACGAACACTGAAGCTTTCTTT. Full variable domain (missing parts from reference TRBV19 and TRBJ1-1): DGGITQSPKYLFRKEGQNVTLSCEQNLNHDAMYWYRQDPGQGLRLIYYSQIVNDFQKGDIAEGYSVSREKKESFPLTVTSAQKNPTAFYLCASSGHRTNTEAFFGQGTRLTVV.

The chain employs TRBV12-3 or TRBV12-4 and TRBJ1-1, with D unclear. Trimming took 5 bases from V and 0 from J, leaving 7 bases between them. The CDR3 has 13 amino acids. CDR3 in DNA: TGTGCCAGCAGTGACTATGTGAACACTGAAGCTTTCTTT. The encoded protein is CASSDYVNTEAFF.

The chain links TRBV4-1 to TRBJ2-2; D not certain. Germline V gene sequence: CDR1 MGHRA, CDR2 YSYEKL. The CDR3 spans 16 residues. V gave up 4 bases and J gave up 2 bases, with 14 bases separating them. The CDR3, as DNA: TGCGCCAGCAGCCGAAACCCCGCGGCCAACACCGGGGAGCTGTTTTTT. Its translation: CASSRNPAANTGELFF.

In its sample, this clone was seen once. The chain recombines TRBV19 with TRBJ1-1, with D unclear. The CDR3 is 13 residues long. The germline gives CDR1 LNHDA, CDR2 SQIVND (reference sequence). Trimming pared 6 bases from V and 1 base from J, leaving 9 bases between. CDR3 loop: CASSYAGNTEAFF. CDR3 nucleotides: TGTGCCAGTAGCTATGCGGGGAACACTGAAGCTTTCTTT.

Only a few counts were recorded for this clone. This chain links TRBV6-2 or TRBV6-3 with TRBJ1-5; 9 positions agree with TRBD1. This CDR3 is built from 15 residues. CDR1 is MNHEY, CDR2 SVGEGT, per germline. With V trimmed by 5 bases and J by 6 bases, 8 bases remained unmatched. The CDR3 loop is CASSPGQGNFQPQHF. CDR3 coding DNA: TGTGCCAGCAGTCCGGGACAGGGAAATTTTCAGCCCCAGCATTTT.

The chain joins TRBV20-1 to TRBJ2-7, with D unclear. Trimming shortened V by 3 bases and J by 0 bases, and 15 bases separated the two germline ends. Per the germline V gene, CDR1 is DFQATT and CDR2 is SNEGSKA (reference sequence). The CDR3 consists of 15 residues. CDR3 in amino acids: CSASQQPTSSYEQYF. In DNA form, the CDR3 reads TGCAGTGCTAGTCAACAGCCAACAAGCTCCTACGAGCAGTACTTC.

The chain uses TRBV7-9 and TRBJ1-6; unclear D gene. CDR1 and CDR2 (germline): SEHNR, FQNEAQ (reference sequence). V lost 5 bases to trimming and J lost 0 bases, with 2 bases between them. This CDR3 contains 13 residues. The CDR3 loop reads CASSRSYNSPLHF. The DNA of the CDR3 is TGTGCCAGCAGCCGCTCCTATAATTCACCCCTCCACTTT. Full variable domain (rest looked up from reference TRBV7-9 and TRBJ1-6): DTGVSQNPRHKITKRGQNVTFRCDPISEHNRLYWYRQTLGQGPEFLTYFQNEAQLEKSRLLSDRFSAERPKGSFSTLEIQRTEQGDSAMYLCASSRSYNSPLHFGNGTRLTVT.

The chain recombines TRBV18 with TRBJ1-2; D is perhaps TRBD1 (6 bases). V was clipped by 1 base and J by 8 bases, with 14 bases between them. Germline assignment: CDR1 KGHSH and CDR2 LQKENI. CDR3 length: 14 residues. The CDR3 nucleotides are TGTGCCAGCTCACCACTCGGTGCAGGGGAGGGCTACACCTTC. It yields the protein CASSPLGAGEGYTF. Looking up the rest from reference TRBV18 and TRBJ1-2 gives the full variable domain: NAGVMQNPRHLVRRRGQEARLRCSPMKGHSHVYWYRQLPEEGLKFMVYLQKENIIDESGMPKERFSAEFPKEGPSILRIQQVVRGDSAAYFCASSPLGAGEGYTFGSGTRLTVV.

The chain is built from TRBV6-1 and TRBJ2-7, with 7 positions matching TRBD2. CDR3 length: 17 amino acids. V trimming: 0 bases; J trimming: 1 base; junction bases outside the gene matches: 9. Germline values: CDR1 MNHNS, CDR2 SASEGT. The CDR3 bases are TGTGCCAGCAGTGAAGCGATCGGGGGGACGCGGTCCTACGAGCAGTACTTC. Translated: CASSEAIGGTRSYEQYF.

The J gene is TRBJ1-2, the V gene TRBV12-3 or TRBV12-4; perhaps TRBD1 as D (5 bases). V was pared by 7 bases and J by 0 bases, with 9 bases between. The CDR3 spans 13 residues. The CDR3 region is CASTIRANYGYTF. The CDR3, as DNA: TGTGCCAGCACCATCAGGGCTAACTATGGCTACACCTTC.

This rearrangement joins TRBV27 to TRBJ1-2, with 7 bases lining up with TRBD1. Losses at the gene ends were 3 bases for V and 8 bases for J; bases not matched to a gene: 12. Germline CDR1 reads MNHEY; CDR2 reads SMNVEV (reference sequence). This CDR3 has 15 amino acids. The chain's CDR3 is CASSFNHRGSGGYTF. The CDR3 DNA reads TGTGCCAGCAGTTTCAACCACAGGGGAAGTGGCGGCTACACCTTC.

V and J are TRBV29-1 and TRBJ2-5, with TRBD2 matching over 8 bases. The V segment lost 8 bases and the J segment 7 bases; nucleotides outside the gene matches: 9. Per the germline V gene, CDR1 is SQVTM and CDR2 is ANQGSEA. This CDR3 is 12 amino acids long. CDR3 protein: CSLGTGGATQYF. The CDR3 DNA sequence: TGCAGCCTGGGGACCGGGGGGGCGACCCAGTACTTC.